This TCR beta chain comes out of a study of blood T cell repertoires in COVID-19. Trimming removed 0 bases at V and 4 bases at J, with 6 bases between. Germline CDR1 reads LNHNV; CDR2 reads YYDKDF (reference sequence). CDR3 size: 13 residues. Per the authors' pipeline: Reference gene primer amplification yielded estimated nucleated cell counts. Profiled with immunoSEQ multiplex PCR; TCRdb holds only in-frame clones, not every one. V, J and clone size reflect that table, while D and trimming were determined from the DNA. The sample carries 200,000 to 250,000 clones, approximately 81% recorded once. The sequenced sample consisted of peripheral blood. The chain couples TRBV15 to TRBJ1-1; possibly TRBD1 for D (6 bases). The clonotype originates from a woman over 75 with acute or convalescent COVID-19. The CDR3: CATSRDRGTEAFF. CDR3 DNA sequence: TGTGCCACCAGCAGAGACAGGGGCACTGAAGCTTTCTTT.